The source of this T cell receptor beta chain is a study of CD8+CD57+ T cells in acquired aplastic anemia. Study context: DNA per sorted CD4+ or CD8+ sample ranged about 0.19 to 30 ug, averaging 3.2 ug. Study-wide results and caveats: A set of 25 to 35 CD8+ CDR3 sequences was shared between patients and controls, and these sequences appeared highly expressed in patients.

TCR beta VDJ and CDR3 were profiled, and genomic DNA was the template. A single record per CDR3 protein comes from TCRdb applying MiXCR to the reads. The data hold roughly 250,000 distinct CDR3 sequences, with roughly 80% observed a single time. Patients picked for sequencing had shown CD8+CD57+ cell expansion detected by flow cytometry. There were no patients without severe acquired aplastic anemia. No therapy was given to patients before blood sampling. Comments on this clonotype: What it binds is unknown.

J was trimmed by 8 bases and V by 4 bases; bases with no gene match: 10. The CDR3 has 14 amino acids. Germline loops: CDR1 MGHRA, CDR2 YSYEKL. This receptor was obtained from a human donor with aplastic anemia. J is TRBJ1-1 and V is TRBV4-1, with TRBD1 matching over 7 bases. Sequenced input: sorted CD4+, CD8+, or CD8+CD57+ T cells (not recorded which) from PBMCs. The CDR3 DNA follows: TGCGCCAGCAGCCTAGGCGGAGGGGGCTCAGAAGCTTTCTTT. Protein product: CASSLGGGGSEAFF.